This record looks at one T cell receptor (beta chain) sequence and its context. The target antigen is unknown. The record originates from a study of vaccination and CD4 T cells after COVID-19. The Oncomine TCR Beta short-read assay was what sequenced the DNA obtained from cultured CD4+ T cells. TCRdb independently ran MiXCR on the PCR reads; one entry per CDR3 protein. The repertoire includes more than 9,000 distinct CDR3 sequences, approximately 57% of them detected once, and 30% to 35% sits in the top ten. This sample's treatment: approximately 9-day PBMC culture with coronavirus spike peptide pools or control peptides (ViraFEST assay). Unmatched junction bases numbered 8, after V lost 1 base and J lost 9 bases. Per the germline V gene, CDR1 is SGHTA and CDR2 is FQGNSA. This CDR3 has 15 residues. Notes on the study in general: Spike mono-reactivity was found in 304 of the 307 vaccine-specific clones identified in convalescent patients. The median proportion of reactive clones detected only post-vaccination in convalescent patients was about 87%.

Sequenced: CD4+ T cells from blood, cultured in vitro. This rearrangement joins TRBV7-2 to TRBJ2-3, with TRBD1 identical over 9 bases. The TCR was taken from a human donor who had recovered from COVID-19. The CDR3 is CASSLGNRGLDTQYF. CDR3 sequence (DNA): TGTGCCAGCAGCTTAGGAAACAGGGGGCTGGACACGCAGTATTTT.